This TCR beta chain originates from a study of T cell repertoires in cytomegalovirus infection. Study context: Epitope selection comprised recently identified HLA-C-restricted CMV epitopes and well-studied HLA-B-restricted CMV epitopes. Based on public TCR beta signatures, there were indications of CMV infection and of a matching HLA type. Study results and limitations: The ex vivo response was dominated by HLA-C-restricted CMV-specific TCR beta clonotypes.

Germline CDR1 is SEHNR and CDR2 is FQNEAQ (reference sequence). There are 12 residues in the CDR3. Trimming shortened V by 4 bases and J by 5 bases, and 8 bases separated the two germline ends. In TCRdb, the reads were re-called with MiXCR into one record per CDR3 protein. The sample carries about 830,000 distinct CDR3 sequences, 32% recorded once. This clonotype was counted ten times or more. Antigen specificity is unknown. The V call is TRBV7-9, the J call TRBJ1-1; D is unclear. The TCR sequence derives from a human donor in good health (CMV status not recorded). Some clones in this sample may be carry-over from other donors' samples. Sample: cultured CD8+ T cells from PBMCs, taken from culture after CMV antigen stimulation. The CDR3: CASSSGATEAFF. The DNA of the CDR3 is TGTGCCAGCAGCTCTGGCGCAACTGAAGCTTTCTTT.